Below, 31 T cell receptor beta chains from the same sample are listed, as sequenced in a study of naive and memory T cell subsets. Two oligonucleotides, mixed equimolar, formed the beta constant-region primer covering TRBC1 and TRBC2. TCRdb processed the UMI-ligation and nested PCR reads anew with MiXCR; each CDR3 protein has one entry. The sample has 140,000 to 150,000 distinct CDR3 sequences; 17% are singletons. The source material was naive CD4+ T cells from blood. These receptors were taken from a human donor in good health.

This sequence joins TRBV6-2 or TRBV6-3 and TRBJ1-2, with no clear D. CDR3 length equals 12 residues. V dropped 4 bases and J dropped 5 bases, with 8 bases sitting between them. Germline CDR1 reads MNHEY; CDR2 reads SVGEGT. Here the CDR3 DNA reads TGTGCCAGCAGTTTGGGAAGATATGGCTACACCTTC. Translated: CASSLGRYGYTF.

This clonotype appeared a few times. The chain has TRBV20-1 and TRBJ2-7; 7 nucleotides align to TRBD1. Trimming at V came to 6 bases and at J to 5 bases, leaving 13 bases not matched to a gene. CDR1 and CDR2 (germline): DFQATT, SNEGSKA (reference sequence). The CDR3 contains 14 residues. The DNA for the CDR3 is TGCAGTGCCAATCGACAGGGCCTTCTGGACGAGCAGTACTTC. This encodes CSANRQGLLDEQYF.

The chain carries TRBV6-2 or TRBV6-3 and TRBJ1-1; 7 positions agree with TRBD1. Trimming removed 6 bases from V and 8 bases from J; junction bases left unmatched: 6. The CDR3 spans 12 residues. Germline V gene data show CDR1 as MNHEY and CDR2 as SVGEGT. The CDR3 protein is CASRTTGTEAFF. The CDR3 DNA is TGTGCCAGCAGAACGACAGGGACGGAAGCTTTCTTT.

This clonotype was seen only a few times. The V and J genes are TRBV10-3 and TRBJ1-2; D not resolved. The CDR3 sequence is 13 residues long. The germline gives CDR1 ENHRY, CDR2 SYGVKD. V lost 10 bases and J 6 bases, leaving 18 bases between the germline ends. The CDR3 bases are TGTGCCACCGCGGACGTAATAAACAATGGCTACACCTTC. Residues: CATADVINNGYTF.

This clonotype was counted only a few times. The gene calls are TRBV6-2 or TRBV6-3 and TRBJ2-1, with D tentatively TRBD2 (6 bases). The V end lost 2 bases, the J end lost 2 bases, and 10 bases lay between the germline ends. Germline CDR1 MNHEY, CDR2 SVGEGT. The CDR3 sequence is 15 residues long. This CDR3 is CASSYREFAYNEQFF. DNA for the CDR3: TGTGCCAGCAGTTACCGGGAGTTTGCCTACAATGAGCAGTTCTTC.

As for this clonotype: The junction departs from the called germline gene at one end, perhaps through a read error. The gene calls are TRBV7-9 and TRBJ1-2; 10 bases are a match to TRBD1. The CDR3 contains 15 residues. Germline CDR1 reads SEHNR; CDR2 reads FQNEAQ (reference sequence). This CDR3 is CACSLAGTGAYGYTF. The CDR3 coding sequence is TGTGCCTGCAGCTTAGCCGGGACAGGGGCCTATGGCTACACCTTC.

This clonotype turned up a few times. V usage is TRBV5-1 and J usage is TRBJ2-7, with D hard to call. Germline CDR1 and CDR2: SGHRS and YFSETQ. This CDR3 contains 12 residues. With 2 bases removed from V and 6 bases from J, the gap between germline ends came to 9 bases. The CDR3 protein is CASSLTLGEQYF. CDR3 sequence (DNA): TGCGCCAGCAGCTTAACGCTCGGCGAGCAGTACTTC.

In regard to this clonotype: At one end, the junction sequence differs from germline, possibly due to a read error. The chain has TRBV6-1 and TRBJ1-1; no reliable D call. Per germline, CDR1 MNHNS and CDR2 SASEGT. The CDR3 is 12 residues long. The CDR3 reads CANSVTGYGAFF. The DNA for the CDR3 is TGTGCCAACAGTGTGACGGGCTATGGGGCTTTCTTT.

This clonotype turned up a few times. DNA of the CDR3: TGTGCCAGCAGCCAAGGTGTGACGCAGTATTTT. Its protein is CASSQGVTQYF. V usage is TRBV14 and J usage is TRBJ2-3; D gene ambiguous. The CDR3 length is 11 residues. Deletions cut 1 base from V and 9 bases from J, with 5 bases between. Germline assignment: CDR1 SGHDN and CDR2 FVKESK.

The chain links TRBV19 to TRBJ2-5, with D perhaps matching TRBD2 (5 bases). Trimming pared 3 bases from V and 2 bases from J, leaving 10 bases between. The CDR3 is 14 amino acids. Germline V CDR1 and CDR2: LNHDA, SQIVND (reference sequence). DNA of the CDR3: TGTGCCAGTAGTATTTCTCGGGATCAAGAGACCCAGTACTTC. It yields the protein CASSISRDQETQYF. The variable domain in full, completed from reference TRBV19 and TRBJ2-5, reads DGGITQSPKYLFRKEGQNVTLSCEQNLNHDAMYWYRQDPGQGLRLIYYSQIVNDFQKGDIAEGYSVSREKKESFPLTVTSAQKNPTAFYLCASSISRDQETQYFGPGTRLLVL.

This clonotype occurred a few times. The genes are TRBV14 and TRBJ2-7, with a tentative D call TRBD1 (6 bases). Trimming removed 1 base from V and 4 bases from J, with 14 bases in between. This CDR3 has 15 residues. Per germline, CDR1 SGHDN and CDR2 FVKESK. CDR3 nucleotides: TGTGCCAGCAGCCAAGGGGGACACCCAGTTTACGAGCAGTACTTC. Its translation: CASSQGGHPVYEQYF.

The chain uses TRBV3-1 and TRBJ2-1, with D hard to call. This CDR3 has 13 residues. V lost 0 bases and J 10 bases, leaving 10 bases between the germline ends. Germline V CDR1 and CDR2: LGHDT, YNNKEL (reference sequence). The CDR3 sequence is CASSQDLKGEQFF. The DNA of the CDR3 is TGTGCCAGCAGCCAAGATCTGAAGGGAGAGCAGTTCTTC.

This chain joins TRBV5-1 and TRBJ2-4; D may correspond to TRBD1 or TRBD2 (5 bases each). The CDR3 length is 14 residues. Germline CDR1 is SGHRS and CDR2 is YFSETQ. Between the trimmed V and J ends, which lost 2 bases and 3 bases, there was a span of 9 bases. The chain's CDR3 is CASSFGDVKNIQYF. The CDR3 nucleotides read TGCGCCAGCAGCTTCGGGGACGTCAAAAACATTCAGTACTTC.

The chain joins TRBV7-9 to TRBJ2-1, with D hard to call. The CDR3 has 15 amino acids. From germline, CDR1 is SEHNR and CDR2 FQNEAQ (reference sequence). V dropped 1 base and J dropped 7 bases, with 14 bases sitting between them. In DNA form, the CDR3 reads TGTGCCAGCAGCTTAGGACCGTTGTCGGGTAATGAGCAGTTCTTC. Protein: CASSLGPLSGNEQFF.

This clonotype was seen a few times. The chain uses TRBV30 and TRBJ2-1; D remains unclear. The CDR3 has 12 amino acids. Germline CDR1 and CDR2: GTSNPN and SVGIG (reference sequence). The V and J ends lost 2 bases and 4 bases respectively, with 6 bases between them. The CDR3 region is CAWSLVYNEQFF. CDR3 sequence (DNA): TGTGCCTGGAGTCTAGTTTACAATGAGCAGTTCTTC.

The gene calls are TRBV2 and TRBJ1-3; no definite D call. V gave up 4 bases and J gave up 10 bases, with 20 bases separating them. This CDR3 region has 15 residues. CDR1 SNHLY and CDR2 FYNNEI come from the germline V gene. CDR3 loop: CASSGEVLPGGTIYF. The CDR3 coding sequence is TGTGCCAGCAGTGGAGAGGTCCTCCCGGGAGGAACCATATATTTT.

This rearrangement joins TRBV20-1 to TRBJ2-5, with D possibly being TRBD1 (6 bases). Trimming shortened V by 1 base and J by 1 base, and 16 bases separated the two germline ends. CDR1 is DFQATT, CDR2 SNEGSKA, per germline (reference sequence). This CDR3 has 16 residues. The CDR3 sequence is CSARAGRGVGQETQYF. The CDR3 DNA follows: TGCAGTGCTAGAGCGGGCAGGGGAGTCGGCCAAGAGACCCAGTACTTC.

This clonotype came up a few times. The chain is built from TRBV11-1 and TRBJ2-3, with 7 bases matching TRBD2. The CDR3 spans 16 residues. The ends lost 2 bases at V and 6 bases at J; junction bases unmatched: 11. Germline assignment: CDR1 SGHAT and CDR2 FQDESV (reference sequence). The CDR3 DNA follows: TGTGCCAGCAGCTTATTTGCCAGCGGGATGGCGGATACGCAGTATTTT. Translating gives CASSLFASGMADTQYF. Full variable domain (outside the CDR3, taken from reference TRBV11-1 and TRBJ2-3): EAEVAQSPRYKITEKSQAVAFWCDPISGHATLYWYRQILGQGPELLVQFQDESVVDDSQLPKDRFSAERLKGVDSTLKIQPAELGDSAMYLCASSLFASGMADTQYFGPGTRLTVL.

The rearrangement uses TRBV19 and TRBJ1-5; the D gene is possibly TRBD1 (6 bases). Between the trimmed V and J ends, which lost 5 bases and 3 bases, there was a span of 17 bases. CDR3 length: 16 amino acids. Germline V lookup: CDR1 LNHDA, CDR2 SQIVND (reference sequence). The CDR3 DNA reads TGTGCCAGTAGTCCACGGACAGCTTTATACAATCAGCCCCAGCATTTT. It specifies CASSPRTALYNQPQHF. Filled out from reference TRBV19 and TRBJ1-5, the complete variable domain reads DGGITQSPKYLFRKEGQNVTLSCEQNLNHDAMYWYRQDPGQGLRLIYYSQIVNDFQKGDIAEGYSVSREKKESFPLTVTSAQKNPTAFYLCASSPRTALYNQPQHFGDGTRLSIL.

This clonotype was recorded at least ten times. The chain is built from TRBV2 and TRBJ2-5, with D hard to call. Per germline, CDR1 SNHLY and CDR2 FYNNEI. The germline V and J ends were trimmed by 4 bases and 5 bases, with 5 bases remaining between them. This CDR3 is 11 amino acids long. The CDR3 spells CASSVGETQYF. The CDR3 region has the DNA TGTGCCAGCAGTGTTGGTGAGACCCAGTACTTC.

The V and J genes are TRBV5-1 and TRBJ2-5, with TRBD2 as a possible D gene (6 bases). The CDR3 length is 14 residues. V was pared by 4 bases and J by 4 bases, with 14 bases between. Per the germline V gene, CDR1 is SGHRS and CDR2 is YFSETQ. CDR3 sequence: CASSAPEGLETQYF. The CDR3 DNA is TGCGCCAGCAGCGCCCCGGAGGGCCTAGAGACCCAGTACTTC.

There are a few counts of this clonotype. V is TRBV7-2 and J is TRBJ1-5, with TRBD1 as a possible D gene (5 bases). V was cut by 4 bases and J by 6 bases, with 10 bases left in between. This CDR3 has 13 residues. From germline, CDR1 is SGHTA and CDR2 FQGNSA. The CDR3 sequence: CASSSDRFQPQHF. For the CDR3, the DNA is TGTGCCAGCAGCTCAGACAGATTTCAGCCCCAGCATTTT.

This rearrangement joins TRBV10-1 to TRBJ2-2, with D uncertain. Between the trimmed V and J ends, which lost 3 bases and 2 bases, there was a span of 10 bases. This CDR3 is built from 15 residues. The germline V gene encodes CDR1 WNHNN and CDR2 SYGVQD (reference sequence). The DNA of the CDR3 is TGCGCCAGCAGTGATAGGGATTTTAACACCGGGGAGCTGTTTTTT. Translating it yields CASSDRDFNTGELFF.

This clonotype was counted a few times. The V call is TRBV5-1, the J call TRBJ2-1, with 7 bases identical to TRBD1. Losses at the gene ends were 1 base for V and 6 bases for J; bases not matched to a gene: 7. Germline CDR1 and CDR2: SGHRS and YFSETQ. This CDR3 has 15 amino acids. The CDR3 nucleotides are TGCGCCAGCAGCTTGTCCTTGACAGGGCCCAATGAGCAGTTCTTC. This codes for CASSLSLTGPNEQFF.

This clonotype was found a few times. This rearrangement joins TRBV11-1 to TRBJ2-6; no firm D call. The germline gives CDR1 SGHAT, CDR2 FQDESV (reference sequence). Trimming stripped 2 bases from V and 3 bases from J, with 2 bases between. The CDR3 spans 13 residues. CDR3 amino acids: CASSLYGANVLTF. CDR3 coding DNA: TGTGCCAGCAGCTTATATGGGGCCAACGTCCTGACTTTC.

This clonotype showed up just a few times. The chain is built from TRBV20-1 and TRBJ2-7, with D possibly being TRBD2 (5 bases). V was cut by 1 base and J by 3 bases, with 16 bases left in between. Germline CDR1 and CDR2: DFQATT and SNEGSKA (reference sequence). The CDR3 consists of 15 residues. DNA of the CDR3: TGCAGTGCTAGAGCTGGAGGACCGAAGGACTACGAGCAGTACTTC. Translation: CSARAGGPKDYEQYF.

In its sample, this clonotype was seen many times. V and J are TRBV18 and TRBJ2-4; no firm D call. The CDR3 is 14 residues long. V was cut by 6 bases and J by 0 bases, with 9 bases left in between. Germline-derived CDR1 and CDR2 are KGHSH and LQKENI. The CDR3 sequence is CASSLDLAKNIQYF. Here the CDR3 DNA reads TGTGCCAGCTCTTTGGACCTAGCCAAAAACATTCAGTACTTC.

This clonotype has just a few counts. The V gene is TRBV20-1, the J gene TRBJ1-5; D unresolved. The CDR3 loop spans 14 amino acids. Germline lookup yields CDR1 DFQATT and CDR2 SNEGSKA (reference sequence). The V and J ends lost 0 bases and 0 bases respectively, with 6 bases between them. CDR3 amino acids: CSARDVGSNQPQHF. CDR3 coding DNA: TGCAGTGCTAGAGATGTGGGTAGCAATCAGCCCCAGCATTTT.

CDR3 nucleotides: TGTGCCAGCAGTTACGCGCGTAACGGACAGGCCATTGAAGCTTTCTTT. This encodes CASSYARNGQAIEAFF. This chain joins TRBV6-6 and TRBJ1-1, with 7 nucleotides matching TRBD1. Trimming removed 2 bases from V and 7 bases from J; junction bases left unmatched: 13. This CDR3 is built from 16 residues. Germline CDR1 and CDR2: MNHNY and SVGAGI (reference sequence).

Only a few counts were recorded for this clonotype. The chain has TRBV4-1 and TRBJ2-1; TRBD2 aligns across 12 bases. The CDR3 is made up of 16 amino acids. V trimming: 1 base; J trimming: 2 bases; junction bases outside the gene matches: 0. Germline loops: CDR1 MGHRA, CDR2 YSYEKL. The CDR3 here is CASSQGLAGAYNEQFF. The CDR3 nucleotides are TGCGCCAGCAGCCAAGGACTAGCGGGAGCCTACAATGAGCAGTTCTTC.

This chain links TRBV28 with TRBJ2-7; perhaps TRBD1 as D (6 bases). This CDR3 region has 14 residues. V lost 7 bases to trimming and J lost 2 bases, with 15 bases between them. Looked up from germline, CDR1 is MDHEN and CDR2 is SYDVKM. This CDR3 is CASTPTTGPYEQYF. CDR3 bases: TGTGCCAGCACCCCTACGACAGGCCCCTACGAGCAGTACTTC.